What follows are 31 T cell receptor beta chains derived from one specimen sequenced in a study of shared clonotypes between healthy human individuals. Measured with immunoSEQ multiplex PCR; TCRdb has only the in-frame clones, and not every one. Among hundreds of thousands of clones listed, roughly 70% were seen once. Input material: memory CD4+ T cells sorted from blood. The sample's subset: CD45RA-negative fraction. These receptors originate from a woman in her 30s in good health.

V and J are TRBV19 and TRBJ2-1; 9 bases are a match to TRBD2. Germline V lookup: CDR1 LNHDA, CDR2 SQIVND (reference sequence). Losses at the gene ends were 4 bases for V and 5 bases for J; bases not matched to a gene: 12. CDR3 length: 17 residues. The DNA for the CDR3 is TGTGCCAGTAGTACCAAGCGGCGACTAGCGGTGAACAATGAGCAGTTCTTC. Amino acid sequence: CASSTKRRLAVNNEQFF.

The sample holds a few counts of this clone. V usage is TRBV7-7 and J usage is TRBJ2-7, with 9 bases matching TRBD1. The CDR3 has 14 amino acids. Germline lookup yields CDR1 SSHAT and CDR2 FNYEAQ (reference sequence). V dropped 5 bases and J dropped 0; count of bases not matched to a gene: 2. In DNA form, the CDR3 reads TGTGCCAGCAGCGAACAGGGGGCCTCCTACGAGCAGTACTTC. The encoded protein is CASSEQGASYEQYF. Full variable domain (rest looked up from reference TRBV7-7 and TRBJ2-7): GAGVSQSPRYKVTKRGQDVTLRCDPISSHATLYWYQQALGQGPEFLTYFNYEAQPDKSGLPSDRFSAERPEGSISTLTIQRTEQRDSAMYRCASSEQGASYEQYFGPGTRLTVT.

This clone was seen ten or more times. The rearrangement joins TRBV5-5 to TRBJ1-5; TRBD1 agrees at 9 bases. Germline-derived CDR1 and CDR2 are SGHKS and YYEKEE (reference sequence). Losses at the gene ends were 5 bases for V and 6 bases for J; bases not matched to a gene: 6. The CDR3 loop spans 14 amino acids. The CDR3 region has the DNA TGTGCCAGCAGTTCAACAGGGGGCAGTCAGCCCCAGCATTTT. Its translation is CASSSTGGSQPQHF.

For the CDR3, the DNA is TGTGCCAGCAGCACGGGCTCCTCTAACTATGGCTACACCTTC. As protein: CASSTGSSNYGYTF. The chain carries TRBV7-3 and TRBJ1-2, with D hard to call. Germline-derived CDR1 and CDR2 are SGHTA and FQGTGA. The CDR3 covers 14 residues. Trimming stripped 5 bases from V and 0 bases from J, with 10 bases between. The whole variable domain, filled in from reference TRBV7-3 and TRBJ1-2, reads GAGVSQTPSNKVTEKGKYVELRCDPISGHTALYWYRQSLGQGPEFLIYFQGTGAADDSGLPNDRFFAVRPEGSVSTLKIQRTERGDSAVYLCASSTGSSNYGYTFGSGTRLTVV.

This clone was found once. The chain is built from TRBV13 and TRBJ2-1; possibly TRBD1 for D (6 bases). The CDR3 length is 15 residues. The germline gives CDR1 PRHDT, CDR2 FYEKMQ (reference sequence). Trimming left V 5 bases short and J 4 bases short, with 15 bases between. The CDR3 region has the DNA TGTGCCAGCAGCCCACGGACAGAACGATACAATGAGCAGTTCTTC. Protein product: CASSPRTERYNEQFF.

The J gene is TRBJ2-7, the V gene TRBV9; D not resolved. V was clipped by 0 bases and J by 2 bases, with 12 bases between them. Germline-derived CDR1 and CDR2 are SGDLS and YYNGEE. This CDR3 contains 15 residues. CDR3 sequence: CASSVGDTLTYEQYF. The CDR3 DNA is TGTGCCAGCAGCGTAGGTGACACCCTCACCTACGAGCAGTACTTC.

The J gene is TRBJ1-2, the V gene TRBV5-8, with D possibly being TRBD1 (5 bases). This CDR3 is 14 amino acids long. Germline CDR1 reads SGHTS; CDR2 reads YDEGEE. Between the trimmed V and J ends, which lost 4 bases and 7 bases, there was a span of 17 bases. The CDR3 DNA follows: TGTGCCAGCAGCCCGGGACGTCAACTCTCTGGCTACACCTTC. Translating gives CASSPGRQLSGYTF.

This CDR3 is CASSPVHSPLHF. The DNA of the CDR3 is TGCGCCAGCAGCCCTGTTCATTCACCCCTCCACTTT. The J gene is TRBJ1-6, the V gene TRBV4-1, with D uncertain. This CDR3 has 12 amino acids. V lost 4 bases and J lost 8, with 6 bases in between. Germline CDR1 is MGHRA and CDR2 is YSYEKL.

This chain connects TRBV10-1 to TRBJ2-7; D is ambiguous. From germline, CDR1 is WNHNN and CDR2 SYGVQD (reference sequence). The CDR3 consists of 14 residues. The germline V and J ends were trimmed by 5 bases and 2 bases, with 13 bases remaining between them. The CDR3 region has the DNA TGCGCCAGCAGTAGAACAGAAGGTCCCTACGAGCAGTACTTC. It encodes CASSRTEGPYEQYF.

This clone was counted ten times or more. This rearrangement joins TRBV28 to TRBJ1-2; 11 positions agree with TRBD1. J gave up 8 bases and V 5 bases, and 4 bases lay outside the gene matches. Per germline, CDR1 MDHEN and CDR2 SYDVKM. This CDR3 spans 13 amino acids. DNA for the CDR3: TGTGCCAGCAGTCTCGGACAGGGGGCGGGCTACACCTTC. Its translation: CASSLGQGAGYTF.

This clone came up many times. As DNA, the CDR3 is TGTGCCAGCAGTAGATACGGGACAGGAGGTAGTGAGCAGTTCTTC. Its protein product is CASSRYGTGGSEQFF. This chain links TRBV28 with TRBJ2-1, with TRBD1 matching over 8 bases. V lost 5 bases and J lost 9; bases outside the gene matches: 12. Per germline, CDR1 MDHEN and CDR2 SYDVKM. The CDR3 consists of 15 residues.

The rearrangement joins TRBV7-9 to TRBJ2-2; 9 bases match TRBD1. CDR1 is SEHNR and CDR2 is FQNEAQ in the germline V gene (reference sequence). V gave up 4 bases and J gave up 3 bases; unmatched junction bases: 6. CDR3 length: 16 amino acids. The CDR3 DNA follows: TGTGCCAGCAGCTATGAACAGGGGGCTTACACCGGGGAGCTGTTTTTT. It codes for CASSYEQGAYTGELFF.

Remarks on this clone: One base away lies a much larger clone, so this may be a sequencing read error. V usage is TRBV7-2 and J usage is TRBJ2-1; 9 nucleotides line up with TRBD1. The CDR3 contains 14 residues. CDR1 SGHTA and CDR2 FQGNSA come from the germline V gene. Losses at the gene ends were 5 bases for V and 3 bases for J; bases not matched to a gene: 2. The CDR3 loop reads CASSPGQGYNEQFF. For the CDR3, the DNA is TGTGCCAGCAGCCCGGGACAGGGCTACAATGAGCAGTTCTTC.

The chain carries TRBV7-8 and TRBJ2-5; 7 bases line up with TRBD2. Germline loops: CDR1 SGHVS, CDR2 FQNEAQ. V trimming: 2 bases; J trimming: 3 bases; junction bases outside the gene matches: 9. The CDR3 consists of 16 residues. CDR3 coding DNA: TGTGCCAGCAGCTTAATCGGATTCGGGGGGAAAGAGACCCAGTACTTC. Residues: CASSLIGFGGKETQYF.

This chain connects TRBV6-6 to TRBJ2-3; D not certain. The CDR3 covers 16 residues. The ends were cut back, 6 bases at V and 1 base at J, with 17 bases in the middle. Germline-derived CDR1 and CDR2 are MNHNY and SVGAGI (reference sequence). CDR3 sequence (DNA): TGTGCCAGCAGCCCCCGGTCAGGCGGCCGCACAGATACGCAGTATTTT. Protein product: CASSPRSGGRTDTQYF.

The genes are TRBV27 and TRBJ2-3; maybe TRBD2 (6 bases). The V end was cut by 4 bases, the J end by 5 bases, with 13 bases between. Germline V lookup: CDR1 MNHEY, CDR2 SMNVEV (reference sequence). The CDR3 loop spans 14 amino acids. CDR3 bases: TGTGCCAGCAGTTGGGCGGGGAAGAGAGATACGCAGTATTTT. Translation: CASSWAGKRDTQYF.

The chain joins TRBV6-4 to TRBJ1-1; possibly TRBD1 for D (6 bases). From germline, CDR1 is MRHNA and CDR2 SNTAGT. Trimming removed 6 bases from V and 4 bases from J, with 12 bases in between. The CDR3 totals 13 residues. This CDR3 is CASSRTEGTEAFF. The CDR3 DNA sequence: TGTGCCAGCAGCAGGACAGAGGGCACTGAAGCTTTCTTT.

This clone was observed a handful of times. The rearrangement joins TRBV2 to TRBJ1-1, with unresolved D. Germline CDR1 reads SNHLY; CDR2 reads FYNNEI. V shed 5 bases and J shed 3 bases, with 7 bases lying between them. This CDR3 is built from 12 residues. CDR3 loop: CASSFWDTEAFF. The DNA of the CDR3 is TGTGCCAGCAGTTTTTGGGACACTGAAGCTTTCTTT.

This clone appeared many times. This chain joins TRBV9 and TRBJ2-2, with 9 nucleotides matching TRBD2. Germline V CDR1 and CDR2: SGDLS, YYNGEE. CDR3 length equals 17 residues. V trimming: 2 bases; J trimming: 0 bases; junction bases outside the gene matches: 5. The CDR3 region has the DNA TGTGCCAGCAGCGTTGCGGGCGGGAGGGCGAACACCGGGGAGCTGTTTTTT. Its protein is CASSVAGGRANTGELFF.

The genes are TRBV30 and TRBJ2-1; D ambiguous. The ends were cut back, 3 bases at V and 1 base at J, with 7 bases in the middle. CDR1 and CDR2 from the germline V gene are GTSNPN and SVGIG (reference sequence). This CDR3 contains 13 residues. The CDR3 is CAWRPPSYNEQFF. DNA of the CDR3: TGTGCCTGGAGGCCCCCTTCCTACAATGAGCAGTTCTTC.

The chain combines TRBV19 with TRBJ2-3; 7 nucleotides match TRBD2. Germline CDR1 is LNHDA and CDR2 is SQIVND (reference sequence). The CDR3 is 15 residues long. Unmatched junction bases numbered 2, after V lost 2 bases and J lost 0 bases. CDR3 sequence reads: CASSIWEGSTDTQYF. In DNA, the CDR3 is TGTGCCAGTAGTATATGGGAGGGTAGCACAGATACGCAGTATTTT.

The DNA of the CDR3 is TGCGCCAGCAGCCAAGTTCTTAACACCGGGGAGCTGTTTTTT. This translates into CASSQVLNTGELFF. This chain links TRBV4-1 with TRBJ2-2; D not certain. This CDR3 has 14 residues. With 1 base removed from V and 2 bases from J, the gap between germline ends came to 5 bases. CDR1 and CDR2 from the germline V gene are MGHRA and YSYEKL.

V usage is TRBV27 and J usage is TRBJ1-4, with D perhaps TRBD1 (5 bases). The length of the CDR3 is 13 residues. Germline V lookup: CDR1 MNHEY, CDR2 SMNVEV (reference sequence). The V gene lost 6 bases and the J gene lost 7 bases, with 12 bases spanning the gap. The CDR3 sequence: CASRGWGLEKLFF. As DNA, the CDR3 is TGTGCCAGCAGGGGCTGGGGCCTTGAAAAACTGTTTTTT.

The chain combines TRBV12-2 with TRBJ2-7; the table assigns TRBD2, which was not confirmed against the DNA. TRBV12-2 is an annotated pseudogene. The CDR3 extends over 10 amino acids. In DNA form, the CDR3 reads TGTGCAAGTCGCAAACTCTGTAGGTACTTC. This encodes CASRKLCRYF.

This clone showed up just a few times. The chain combines TRBV6-6 with TRBJ2-7; TRBD2 agrees at 10 bases. CDR1 and CDR2 from the germline V gene are MNHNY and SVGAGI (reference sequence). The ends lost 1 base at V and 4 bases at J; junction bases unmatched: 7. The CDR3 extends over 16 amino acids. CDR3 in DNA: TGTGCCAGCAGTTACTTGGGAACTAGCGGGAAATACGAGCAGTACTTC. Protein sequence: CASSYLGTSGKYEQYF.

CDR3 residues: CASSLATSVGYNEQFF. CDR3 DNA: TGCGCCAGCAGCTTGGCCACGTCGGTGGGATACAATGAGCAGTTCTTC. The chain is built from TRBV5-1 and TRBJ2-1; no clear D gene. Trimming pared 0 bases from V and 4 bases from J, leaving 14 bases between. The CDR3 runs to 16 residues. The germline CDR1 and CDR2 sequences are SGHRS and YFSETQ. The full variable domain, rest sourced from reference TRBV5-1 and TRBJ2-1, is KAGVTQTPRYLIKTRGQQVTLSCSPISGHRSVSWYQQTPGQGLQFLFEYFSETQRNKGNFPGRFSGRQFSNSRSEMNVSTLELGDSALYLCASSLATSVGYNEQFFGPGTRLTVL.

The gene calls are TRBV6-1 and TRBJ1-3; TRBD1 is a possible D gene (5 bases). V gave up 6 bases and J gave up 2 bases, with 14 bases separating them. Per germline, CDR1 MNHNS and CDR2 SASEGT. The CDR3 totals 15 residues. CDR3 bases: TGTGCCAGCAGCCCAATAGAGGGGACTGGAAACACCATATATTTT. It specifies CASSPIEGTGNTIYF.

This clone has just one count. In DNA, the CDR3 is TGTGCCAGCAGCCAAGATCGGGGGAGTAGCTCACCCCTCCACTTT. This codes for CASSQDRGSSSPLHF. The chain is built from TRBV4-2 and TRBJ1-6; maybe TRBD1 (5 bases). The germline V gene encodes CDR1 LGHNA and CDR2 YNFKEQ. CDR3 length: 15 residues. Trimming left V 0 bases short and J 10 bases short, with 13 bases between.

The chain combines TRBV11-3 with TRBJ2-3, with unresolved D. Trimming stripped 8 bases from V and 3 bases from J, with 12 bases between. The CDR3 extends over 13 amino acids. Germline V lookup: CDR1 SGHNT, CDR2 YENEEA. The CDR3 spells CASGRVGTDTQYF. CDR3 in DNA: TGTGCCAGCGGTAGGGTGGGAACAGATACGCAGTATTTT.

This clone was detected once. The rearrangement uses TRBV11-1 and TRBJ2-7; D not resolved. The V and J ends lost 1 base and 4 bases respectively, with 11 bases between them. CDR1 is SGHAT and CDR2 is FQDESV in the germline V gene (reference sequence). CDR3 length equals 14 residues. CDR3 sequence reads: CASSLETELYEQYF. CDR3 coding DNA: TGTGCCAGCAGCTTAGAAACTGAACTATACGAGCAGTACTTC.

The chain recombines TRBV6-1 with TRBJ2-1; TRBD2 aligns across 10 bases. This CDR3 has 16 residues. With V trimmed by 3 bases and J by 8 bases, 10 bases remained unmatched. The germline CDR1 and CDR2 sequences are MNHNS and SASEGT. The DNA for the CDR3 is TGTGCCAGCAGTGAGGGACTAGCGACGAGGGGTGATGAGCAGTTCTTC. This gives the protein CASSEGLATRGDEQFF.